The text below deals with one T cell receptor (beta chain). The CDR3 runs 15 residues. Trimming stripped 1 base from V and 2 bases from J, with 11 bases between. The germline V gene has CDR1 LNHDA and CDR2 SQIVND (reference sequence). Methods used by the authors: Scientists estimated how many nucleated cells there were by amplifying reference gene primers. Profiled with immunoSEQ multiplex PCR; TCRdb holds only in-frame clones, not every one. V and J calls and clone size are given by that table; D and trimming were obtained from the DNA. The sample shows a few hundred thousand clones, 85% to 90% of them seen only once. This entry is derived from a study of blood T cell repertoires in COVID-19. Overall study context: Sources were T cells, B-cell-depleted T cells, or PBMCs; the material itself was cDNA or gDNA.

The J gene is TRBJ1-1, the V gene TRBV19; no reliable D call. Specimen: PBMCs or T cells enriched from blood (not recorded which). This receptor was obtained from a woman aged 45-65 years who had been exposed to COVID-19. In nucleotides, the CDR3 is TGTGCCAGTAGTATAGGTTCATTGGGCAACACTGAAGCTTTCTTT. It encodes CASSIGSLGNTEAFF.